These 22 T cell receptor beta chains originate from one sample sequenced in a study of cytomegalovirus exposure and HLA in healthy donors. The PCR ran on 60 Vbeta and 13 Jbeta primers. TCRdb keeps only in-frame clones here, not all; method: immunoSEQ multiplex PCR. The sample has 100,000 to 150,000 clones; roughly 83% are singletons. Sequencing was carried out using PBMCs. These TCRs come from a girl aged 2 to 10 in good health and CMV-seronegative.

The rearrangement joins TRBV18 to TRBJ2-2, with 9 nucleotides matching TRBD2. Trimming removed 4 bases from V and 2 bases from J; junction bases left unmatched: 2. The CDR3 has 15 amino acids. The germline V gene encodes CDR1 KGHSH and CDR2 LQKENI. This chain's CDR3 is CASSQTSGNTGELFF. Written as DNA, the CDR3 is TGTGCCAGCTCACAGACTAGCGGTAACACCGGGGAGCTGTTTTTT. Full variable domain (outside the CDR3, taken from reference TRBV18 and TRBJ2-2): NAGVMQNPRHLVRRRGQEARLRCSPMKGHSHVYWYRQLPEEGLKFMVYLQKENIIDESGMPKERFSAEFPKEGPSILRIQQVVRGDSAAYFCASSQTSGNTGELFFGEGSRLTVL.

V gene TRBV7-9 combines with J gene TRBJ1-1; possible D gene TRBD1, 5 bases. Looked up from germline, CDR1 is SEHNR and CDR2 is FQNEAQ (reference sequence). With 5 bases removed from V and 1 base from J, the gap between germline ends came to 11 bases. This CDR3 has 14 amino acids. CDR3 coding DNA: TGTGCCAGCAGCCGCTCGACAGCGAACACTGAAGCTTTCTTT. Amino acids: CASSRSTANTEAFF.

The chain recombines TRBV12-5 with TRBJ1-1; TRBD1 matches 7 bases. Germline CDR1 LGHNT, CDR2 FRNRAP. The CDR3 totals 13 residues. Losses at the gene ends were 2 bases for V and 6 bases for J; bases not matched to a gene: 3. The CDR3 spells CASGLYRGAEAFF. CDR3 in DNA: TGTGCTAGTGGTTTGTACAGGGGCGCTGAAGCTTTCTTT.

The V and J genes are TRBV5-1 and TRBJ1-4, with TRBD1 matching over 7 bases. Germline V gives CDR1 SGHRS, CDR2 YFSETQ. The CDR3 runs to 15 residues. Losses at the gene ends were 6 bases for V and 6 bases for J; bases not matched to a gene: 11. The CDR3 coding sequence is TGCGCCAGCACCCGAGGGGGCGGAGTGGATGAAAAACTGTTTTTT. It encodes CASTRGGGVDEKLFF.

This chain joins TRBV6-5 and TRBJ2-7, with 10 positions matching TRBD1. This CDR3 region has 15 residues. The junction had 5 bases not matched to a gene; V was cut back by 2 bases and J by 4 bases. Germline-derived CDR1 and CDR2 are MNHEY and SVGAGI. The CDR3 nucleotides are TGTGCCAGCAGTTACGGGACAGGGGTTTTGTACGAGCAGTACTTC. Its translation is CASSYGTGVLYEQYF.

The J gene is TRBJ2-1, the V gene TRBV7-9; possible D gene TRBD1, 6 bases. The CDR3 has 14 amino acids. The germline CDR1 and CDR2 sequences are SEHNR and FQNEAQ (reference sequence). V was trimmed by 8 bases and J by 0 bases, leaving 11 bases between them. The CDR3 loop is CASEQGSSYNEQFF. The CDR3 DNA follows: TGTGCCAGCGAACAGGGAAGCTCCTACAATGAGCAGTTCTTC.

The gene calls are TRBV5-1 and TRBJ2-5, with 13 nucleotides matching TRBD2. This CDR3 is 16 amino acids long. Germline loops: CDR1 SGHRS, CDR2 YFSETQ. V was pared by 0 bases and J by 5 bases, with 4 bases of the junction left unmatched. CDR3: CASSLGGTSGTETQYF. As DNA, the CDR3 is TGCGCCAGCAGCTTGGGAGGGACTAGCGGGACCGAGACCCAGTACTTC.

This clone appeared a few times. DNA of the CDR3: TGTGCCAGCAGTTCAGGGATTCAGCCCCAGCATTTT. Its protein product is CASSSGIQPQHF. The rearrangement links TRBV6-1 to TRBJ1-5; D is perhaps TRBD1 (5 bases). Trimming removed 5 bases at V and 6 bases at J, with 8 bases between. Looked up from germline, CDR1 is MNHNS and CDR2 is SASEGT. This CDR3 region has 12 residues.

The rearrangement joins TRBV28 to TRBJ1-1, with a weak D call TRBD1 (5 bases). The V gene lost 5 bases and the J gene lost 3 bases, with 16 bases spanning the gap. CDR1 and CDR2 (germline): MDHEN, SYDVKM. The CDR3 is 15 residues long. The CDR3 is CASSADSVSYTEAFF. The CDR3 DNA sequence: TGTGCCAGCAGTGCCGACAGCGTTTCATACACTGAAGCTTTCTTT.

J is TRBJ2-2 and V is TRBV29-1, with unresolved D. The CDR3 runs 13 residues. CDR1 is SQVTM, CDR2 ANQGSEA, per germline. Trimming stripped 4 bases from V and 2 bases from J, with 8 bases between. The CDR3 region is CSVGHINTGELFF. The DNA for the CDR3 is TGCAGCGTTGGACACATTAACACCGGGGAGCTGTTTTTT.

The chain carries TRBV28 and TRBJ1-5, with no clear D. Germline V gene sequence: CDR1 MDHEN, CDR2 SYDVKM. The V end was cut by 4 bases, the J end by 0 bases, with 13 bases between. The CDR3 is 16 amino acids. The CDR3 nucleotides read TGTGCCAGCAGTTCATCAGCAGGATATAGCAATCAGCCCCAGCATTTT. This translates into CASSSSAGYSNQPQHF.

The chain recombines TRBV7-2 with TRBJ2-7, with TRBD2 as a possible D gene (6 bases). CDR3 size: 15 residues. The V gene's germline CDR1 is SGHTA and CDR2 FQGNSA. The germline V and J ends were trimmed by 4 bases and 0 bases, with 13 bases remaining between them. The CDR3 reads CASSSAGGISYEQYF. The CDR3 DNA follows: TGTGCCAGCAGCTCCGCCGGCGGGATCTCCTACGAGCAGTACTTC.

This rearrangement joins TRBV19 to TRBJ1-1; 10 bases line up with TRBD1. V gave up 5 bases and J gave up 1 base; unmatched junction bases: 7. The length of the CDR3 is 16 residues. Germline V gives CDR1 LNHDA, CDR2 SQIVND (reference sequence). The CDR3 reads CASSVGTGEGNTEAFF. DNA of the CDR3: TGTGCCAGTAGTGTCGGGACAGGGGAAGGGAACACTGAAGCTTTCTTT.

This clone was seen only once. This chain joins TRBV4-1 and TRBJ2-1, with TRBD2 matching over 7 bases. Germline V gives CDR1 MGHRA, CDR2 YSYEKL. J was trimmed by 10 bases and V by 1 base; bases with no gene match: 7. The CDR3 totals 14 residues. The CDR3 region has the DNA TGCGCCAGCAGCCAAGGACTAGCTTGGATAGAGCAGTTCTTC. This encodes CASSQGLAWIEQFF.

The chain is built from TRBV19 and TRBJ2-5; TRBD1 matches at 7 bases. The germline CDR1 and CDR2 sequences are LNHDA and SQIVND (reference sequence). V lost 0 bases and J lost 5; bases outside the gene matches: 0. The CDR3 consists of 13 residues. The CDR3 bases are TGTGCCAGTAGTATAGACAGGGGGGAGACCCAGTACTTC. Its protein is CASSIDRGETQYF. Full variable domain (missing parts from reference TRBV19 and TRBJ2-5): DGGITQSPKYLFRKEGQNVTLSCEQNLNHDAMYWYRQDPGQGLRLIYYSQIVNDFQKGDIAEGYSVSREKKESFPLTVTSAQKNPTAFYLCASSIDRGETQYFGPGTRLLVL.

The chain links TRBV7-9 to TRBJ2-7; D is undetermined. The CDR3 totals 13 residues. Per germline, CDR1 SEHNR and CDR2 FQNEAQ (reference sequence). V gave up 4 bases and J gave up 5 bases, with 12 bases separating them. CDR3: CASSSSFRDEQYF. Written as DNA, the CDR3 is TGTGCCAGCAGCTCTTCGTTCCGGGACGAGCAGTACTTC.

The DNA of the CDR3 is TGTGCCACCAGCAGAGGTACGGGACAGGGTGTCGATGAGCAGTTCTTC. It specifies CATSRGTGQGVDEQFF. The chain links TRBV15 to TRBJ2-1, with TRBD1 identical over 9 bases. V dropped 1 base and J dropped 8; count of bases not matched to a gene: 9. Germline assignment: CDR1 LNHNV and CDR2 YYDKDF (reference sequence). This CDR3 spans 16 amino acids.

The chain joins TRBV19 to TRBJ1-2; no reliable D call. In germline, CDR1 is LNHDA, CDR2 SQIVND (reference sequence). This CDR3 region has 14 residues. Deletions cut 0 bases from V and 7 bases from J, with 12 bases between. CDR3 in amino acids: CASSIDQHIGGYTF. CDR3 nucleotide sequence: TGTGCCAGTAGTATAGATCAACACATTGGTGGCTACACCTTC.

The CDR3 region is CSALKGNEQFF. The CDR3 DNA is TGCAGTGCGTTGAAGGGGAATGAGCAGTTCTTC. V usage is TRBV20-1 and J usage is TRBJ2-1, with TRBD1 as a possible D gene (5 bases). Germline CDR1 and CDR2: DFQATT and SNEGSKA (reference sequence). Trimming cost V 6 bases and J 7 bases, with 10 bases left between them. This CDR3 has 11 amino acids.

The chain links TRBV11-2 to TRBJ2-3, with D tentatively TRBD2 (5 bases). V lost 10 bases and J lost 2, with 10 bases in between. CDR3 length: 12 residues. Germline CDR1 and CDR2: SGHAT and FQNNGV. The CDR3 DNA reads TGTGCCACCGGGATGTCCACAGATACGCAGTATTTT. Translation: CATGMSTDTQYF.

The chain employs TRBV27 and TRBJ2-1; 9 nucleotides line up with TRBD1. Germline V gives CDR1 MNHEY, CDR2 SMNVEV (reference sequence). V lost 6 bases and J lost 3; bases outside the gene matches: 6. The CDR3 is made up of 15 amino acids. DNA for the CDR3: TGTGCCAGCAGGGCCTCGGGACAGGGCTACAATGAGCAGTTCTTC. Translated: CASRASGQGYNEQFF.

V usage is TRBV25-1 and J usage is TRBJ1-5; D may be TRBD1 (5 bases). The CDR3 spans 16 residues. Per the germline V gene, CDR1 is MGHDK and CDR2 is SYGVNS. Between the trimmed V and J ends, which lost 1 base and 4 bases, there was a span of 14 bases. CDR3 loop: CASSEWAGRVNQPQHF. DNA for the CDR3: TGTGCCAGCAGTGAATGGGCAGGGAGGGTTAATCAGCCCCAGCATTTT.